This is a list of T cell receptor beta chains from one sample in a study of Graves' ophthalmopathy and Graves' hyperthyroidism. MiXCR, applied by TCRdb to the multiplex PCR reads, yields one record per CDR3 protein. The sample gives about 620,000 distinct CDR3 sequences, approximately 21% of which show up once; approximately 7.7% is in the top ten. Source material: peripheral blood. These receptors were taken from a woman younger than 30 with stable Graves' hyperthyroidism. Some clones in this sample may be carry-over from other donors' samples. The CDR3 runs from the conserved cysteine through the conserved F or W. Each record gives: J gene, D gene, clone size, V gene, CDR3 protein, CDR3 DNA. D genes are given only for firm matches. Size is stated as once, few, many or a size class.

>TRBJ1-1|NA|many|TRBV25-1
CASSGVPAGGPREAFF
TGTGCCAGCAGTGGGGTGCCGGCAGGTGGACCGCGCGAAGCTTTCTTT
>TRBJ2-5|NA|many|TRBV2
CASKQTRSGQETQYF
TGTGCCAGCAAGCAGACTAGATCTGGGCAAGAGACCCAGTACTTC
>TRBJ1-2|NA|many|TRBV6-2/TRBV6-3
CASSYGQLNYGYTF
TGTGCCAGCAGTTACGGGCAGTTGAACTATGGCTACACCTTC
>TRBJ2-7|NA|many|TRBV6-5
CASSLTEYEQYF
TGTGCCAGCAGCCTGACAGAGTACGAGCAGTACTTC
>TRBJ1-6|NA|few|TRBV20-1
CSAREGRSSYNSPLHF
TGCAGTGCTAGAGAAGGACGGAGCTCCTATAATTCACCCCTCCACTTT
>TRBJ1-3|TRBD1|many|TRBV6-5
CASSYSRAGGAGNTIYF
TGTGCCAGCAGTTACTCGAGGGCAGGGGGCGCTGGAAACACCATATATTTT
>TRBJ2-6|NA|many|TRBV6-1
CASSGFGDSGANVLTF
TGTGCCAGCAGTGGGTTCGGGGATTCTGGGGCCAACGTCCTGACTTTC
>TRBJ1-5|NA|many|TRBV11-1
CASSSSGSGGHQPQHF
TGTGCCAGCAGCTCTTCCGGGAGTGGGGGCCATCAGCCCCAGCATTTT
>TRBJ2-5|NA|many|TRBV5-1
CASSLPGETQYF
TGTGCCAGCAGCCTACCCGGAGAGACCCAGTACTTC
>TRBJ2-7|NA|many|TRBV7-9
CASSSKSVSIYEQYF
TGTGCCAGCAGCTCCAAGTCAGTATCGATCTACGAGCAGTACTTC
>TRBJ2-2|NA|many|TRBV27
CASERTNTGELFF
TGTGCCAGCGAGAGGACGAACACCGGGGAGCTGTTTTTT